These T cell receptor beta chains were read from a single sample in a study of T cells after posttransplantation cyclophosphamide. Data came from immunoSEQ multiplex PCR; TCRdb stores just in-frame clones and leaves some out. The sample has approximately 19,000 clones; approximately 92% are singletons. The sample was PBMCs, taken around 380 days after allogeneic stem cell transplant with calcineurin inhibitor and methotrexate. These receptors all stem from a female patient in her 30s who received an allogeneic stem cell transplant from an unrelated donor, was CMV-positive, and had acute and chronic GVHD. T cells may partly derive from the graft donor. The CDR3 runs from the conserved cysteine through the conserved F or W. The D gene is left open where the match is weak. The listing skips clone size in some rows; elsewhere it reads once, few, many or a size class.

.	TRBV5-1	TRBJ2-1	.	CASSSGGDRHEQFF	TGCGCCAGCAGCTCCGGAGGGGACCGGCATGAGCAGTTCTTC
.	TRBV19	TRBJ1-5	.	CASGVNQPQHF	TGTGCCTCAGGGGTTAATCAGCCCCAGCATTTT
TRBD1	TRBV27	TRBJ2-2	.	CASSSPGQGAPDTGELFF	TGTGCCAGCAGTTCACCGGGACAGGGGGCGCCGGACACCGGGGAGCTGTTTTTT
TRBD2	TRBV7-9	TRBJ2-7	.	CASSSGWSSGTYEQYF	TGTGCCAGCAGCTCAGGGTGGTCTAGCGGGACCTACGAGCAGTACTTC
.	TRBV15	TRBJ2-3	.	CATSRAAVLADTQYF	TGTGCCACCAGCAGAGCCGCGGTTCTTGCAGATACGCAGTATTTT
.	TRBV5-4	TRBJ1-2	.	CASSGSGTLGYTF	TGTGCCAGCAGCGGCAGCGGCACTCTAGGCTACACCTTC
TRBD1	TRBV6-5	TRBJ1-1	.	CASSYADRDKAFF	TGTGCCAGCAGTTACGCGGACAGGGACAAAGCTTTCTTT
TRBD1	TRBV30	TRBJ2-7	.	CAWSRGTGSYEQYF	TGTGCCTGGAGTCGGGGGACAGGGTCCTACGAGCAGTACTTC
TRBD1	TRBV25-1	TRBJ1-6	.	CASSVGAGGSPLHF	TGTGCCAGCAGTGTGGGGGCAGGGGGTTCACCCCTCCACTTT
.	TRBV18	TRBJ2-7	.	CASSPPFGGRGGQYF	TGTGCCAGCTCACCACCATTCGGGGGGCGGGGTGGGCAGTACTTC
TRBD1	TRBV2	TRBJ1-2	.	CASSSRDRWSTNYGYTF	TGTGCCAGCAGCTCCCGGGACAGGTGGTCCACTAACTATGGCTACACCTTC
TRBD2	TRBV6-4	TRBJ2-1	.	CASSDTAGGHHNEQFF	TGTGCCAGCAGTGACACGGCGGGAGGGCACCACAATGAGCAGTTCTTC
.	TRBV18	TRBJ1-5	.	CASSPAGAGGNQPQHF	TGTGCCAGCTCACCAGCGGGGGCGGGGGGCAATCAGCCCCAGCATTTT
.	TRBV6-5	TRBJ2-5	.	CASSYAAVQETQYF	TGTGCCAGCAGTTACGCAGCGGTCCAAGAGACCCAGTACTTC
TRBD1	TRBV10-3	TRBJ1-1	.	CAISVGQGGSEAFF	TGTGCCATCAGTGTGGGACAGGGAGGGTCTGAAGCTTTCTTT
TRBD1	TRBV29-1	TRBJ1-2	once	CSVVFGTGEGYTF	TGCAGCGTTGTTTTCGGGACAGGGGAAGGCTACACCTTC
.	TRBV9	TRBJ2-1	once	CASSVDISSYNEQFF	TGTGCCAGCAGCGTAGACATAAGCTCCTACAATGAGCAGTTCTTC
TRBD1	TRBV5-1	TRBJ1-1	.	CASSLAGTGNTEAFF	TGCGCCAGCAGCTTGGCCGGGACAGGGAACACTGAAGCTTTCTTT
.	TRBV21-1	TRBJ2-5	.	CASSSRVYVGRGTQYF	.
TRBD1	TRBV10-3	TRBJ1-2	.	CAISEHVGQGVGNYGYTF	TGTGCCATCAGTGAGCATGTAGGACAGGGGGTAGGGAACTATGGCTACACCTTC
.	TRBV30	TRBJ1-4	.	CAWGFSRRGPEKLFF	TGTGCCTGGGGGTTCTCCCGGCGGGGCCCGGAAAAACTGTTTTTT
TRBD2	TRBV2	TRBJ2-1	.	CASSSTWGGAPDNEQFF	TGTGCCAGCAGTTCCACCTGGGGGGGTGCCCCCGACAATGAGCAGTTCTTC
.	TRBV10-3	TRBJ1-1	.	CAIRHPGHLNTEAFF	TGTGCCATCAGGCACCCGGGACATCTAAACACTGAAGCTTTCTTT
TRBD2	TRBV7-9	TRBJ2-2	.	CASSFRTSGRVRTGELFF	TGTGCCAGCAGCTTTCGGACTAGCGGGAGGGTTCGCACCGGGGAGCTGTTTTTT
.	TRBV29-1	TRBJ1-5	.	CSALTVSNQPQHF	TGCAGCGCCCTCACGGTTAGCAATCAGCCCCAGCATTTT
.	TRBV6-4	TRBJ1-6	.	CASSMGGGNSPLHF	TGTGCCAGCAGTATGGGGGGGGGAAATTCACCCCTCCACTTT
TRBD1	TRBV6-5	TRBJ1-2	.	CASSRDSNYGYTF	TGTGCCAGCAGTCGGGACAGTAACTATGGCTACACCTTC
TRBD1	TRBV5-1	TRBJ1-2	.	CASRPGDRSDYGYTF	TGCGCCAGCAGACCTGGGGACAGGAGCGACTATGGCTACACCTTC
.	TRBV7-9	TRBJ1-2	.	CASSHAGGDGYTF	TGTGCCAGCAGCCACGCGGGGGGGGATGGCTACACCTTC
TRBD2	TRBV7-6	TRBJ2-3	.	CASSLGASGGTDTQYF	TGTGCCAGCAGCTTAGGGGCCAGCGGGGGCACAGATACGCAGTATTTT
TRBD2	TRBV6-4	TRBJ2-1	.	CASSDRASGAINEQFF	TGTGCCAGCAGTGATCGAGCTAGCGGAGCGATCAATGAGCAGTTCTTC
TRBD2	TRBV5-4	TRBJ2-5	.	CASSTPGLADQETQYF	TGTGCCAGCAGCACCCCGGGACTAGCGGACCAAGAGACCCAGTACTTC
TRBD2	TRBV10-2	TRBJ2-3	.	CASSESGLAGTDTQYF	TGCGCCAGCAGTGAGTCGGGACTAGCGGGCACAGATACGCAGTATTTT
TRBD2	TRBV5-1	TRBJ2-2	.	CASSLATSGPNTGELFF	TGCGCCAGCAGCTTGGCAACTAGCGGGCCTAACACCGGGGAGCTGTTTTTT
TRBD2	TRBV6-5	TRBJ2-3	.	CASSYKGLAPENTQYF	TGTGCCAGCAGTTACAAAGGACTAGCGCCTGAAAATACGCAGTATTTT
TRBD2	TRBV15	TRBJ2-5	.	CATSRVGTSRMGVETQYF	TGTGCCACCAGCAGAGTCGGGACTAGCCGTATGGGTGTGGAGACCCAGTACTTC
TRBD1	TRBV15	TRBJ1-5	.	CATSRDLRGVGGRNQPQHF	TGTGCCACCAGCAGAGATTTAAGGGGCGTAGGGGGCCGCAATCAGCCCCAGCATTTT
.	TRBV7-9	TRBJ1-4	few	CASSGKGTNEKLFF	TGTGCCAGCTCGGGGAAGGGCACTAATGAAAAACTGTTTTTT
TRBD1	TRBV29-1	TRBJ1-2	.	CSVGMGQANYGYTF	TGCAGCGTTGGAATGGGACAGGCTAACTATGGCTACACCTTC
TRBD1	TRBV7-9	TRBJ1-1	.	CASSSQGATEAFF	TGTGCCAGCAGTTCTCAGGGGGCCACTGAAGCTTTCTTT
TRBD1	TRBV27	TRBJ2-2	.	CASRQGAGELFF	TGTGCCAGCAGACAGGGGGCCGGGGAGCTGTTTTTT
TRBD1	TRBV27	TRBJ2-2	.	CASSFRDRDTGELFF	TGTGCCAGCAGTTTCCGGGACAGGGACACCGGGGAGCTGTTTTTT
.	TRBV6-1	TRBJ2-1	.	CASSDPGNEQFF	TGTGCCAGCAGTGACCCCGGGAATGAGCAGTTCTTC
TRBD1	TRBV10-3	TRBJ1-1	.	CAISPTGGEGTEAFF	TGTGCCATCAGTCCAACAGGGGGGGAAGGCACTGAAGCTTTCTTT
TRBD1	TRBV18	TRBJ1-2	.	CASSYSGGAGFSYGYTF	TGTGCCAGCTCCTATTCAGGGGGCGCAGGCTTCAGCTATGGCTACACCTTC
.	TRBV2	TRBJ2-2	.	CASTENTGELFF	TGTGCCAGCACAGAGAACACCGGGGAGCTGTTTTTT
.	TRBV4-1	TRBJ1-2	.	CASSQVLQAGGYTF	TGCGCCAGCAGCCAAGTGTTACAGGCTGGTGGCTACACCTTC
TRBD1	TRBV5-1	TRBJ2-7	.	CASSLAKGTVEIYEQYF	TGCGCCAGCAGCTTGGCCAAGGGGACAGTTGAGATCTACGAGCAGTACTTC
TRBD1	TRBV19	TRBJ1-5	few	CASSIGTGGQPQHF	TGTGCCAGTAGTATAGGGACAGGGGGTCAGCCCCAGCATTTT
.	TRBV9	TRBJ2-5	.	CASSGTDQETQYF	TGTGCCAGCAGCGGGACAGACCAAGAGACCCAGTACTTC